The T cell receptor beta chain described here comes from a study of siplizumab effects on memory and regulatory T cells. Assays were performed on approximately 100,000 TCR templates per sample. Produced via immunoSEQ multiplex PCR; TCRdb's table is partial and in-frame only. The table shows about 85,000 clones, with around 93% occurring only once. As regards this clone: Its matching antigen is unknown.

Germline CDR1 is LNHDA and CDR2 is SQIVND (reference sequence). This CDR3 has 14 amino acids. After removal of 5 bases from V and 4 bases from J, the junction contained 4 bases not matched to a gene. Study outcomes and limitations: Unstimulated subset assignment was obtained for only a minor fraction of alloreactive clones. Siplizumab conditions gave an average of about 70% Treg-derived mappable alloreactive CD4+ clones, versus 25% to 30% for controls.

This receptor was identified in a human donor in good health. V usage is TRBV19 and J usage is TRBJ2-7; TRBD2 matches 11 bases. The material sequenced was CD8+ T cells sorted from blood. CDR3 in DNA: TGTGCCAGTAGTGGACTAGCGGGTCCGTACGAGCAGTACTTC. Encoded protein: CASSGLAGPYEQYF.